This TCR beta chain was sequenced in a study of blood T cell repertoires in COVID-19. Assay: immunoSEQ multiplex PCR; the TCRdb copy retains only in-frame clones and omits some. The profile shows roughly 230,000 clones, roughly 89% of them singletons. The CDR3 runs 13 residues. Germline CDR1 and CDR2: WSHSY and SAAADI. Trimming left V 2 bases short and J 9 bases short, with 13 bases between. Sequenced sample: peripheral blood. The sequence was obtained from a woman aged 40 to 55 who had recovered from COVID-19. J is TRBJ1-2 and V is TRBV10-2; no clear D gene. This CDR3 reads CASSEVEVGSYTF. The CDR3 DNA sequence: TGCGCCAGCAGTGAGGTTGAGGTCGGGAGCTACACCTTC.